Given below is one T cell receptor (beta chain) in context. Antigen specificity is unknown. The ends were cut back, 2 bases at V and 4 bases at J, with 4 bases in the middle. From germline, CDR1 is DFQATT and CDR2 SNEGSKA (reference sequence). This CDR3 comprises 11 residues. The sample originates from a study of T-cell reconstitution after alpha-beta-depleted transplantation in children. Study-level results: Several hundred expanded graft clones reportedly gave rise to the alpha-beta T cells present about two months after transplant. From surviving recipient T cells and thymic progenitors came the high day-60 TCRbeta diversity observed in some patients. When one year had passed after transplant, most T-cell counts and diversity came from newly produced T cells.

The TCRbeta library incorporated unique molecular identifiers. TCRdb passed the PCR reads through MiXCR, listing each CDR3 protein once. Here the sample spans around 580,000 distinct CDR3 sequences, under 30% being singletons. This specimen was PBMCs, mostly from graft donor cells, taken 360 days after TCRalphabeta/CD19-depleted stem cell transplant. The chain recombines TRBV20-1 with TRBJ2-3; no reliable D call. This receptor was taken from a boy younger than two who had a stem cell transplant for acute myeloid leukemia, so the T cells may come from the graft donor. The CDR3 coding sequence is TGCAGTGCTAGAACCTCAGATACGCAGTATTTT. Translated, it gives CSARTSDTQYF.